These T cell receptor beta chains were read from a single sample in a study of blood T cell repertoires in COVID-19. Sequencing used immunoSEQ multiplex PCR; TCRdb keeps in-frame clones, though not all of them. The data hold about 90,000 clones, with around four fifths observed a single time. The sequenced material came from peripheral blood. These receptors all come from a woman in her 70s with active or convalescent COVID-19. Each CDR3 is given with its conserved first and last residue. The order of the fields is V gene, CDR3 protein.

TRBV3-1/TRBV3-2	CASSRSGGGNNEQFF
TRBV7-6	CASSLGSGSGNTIYF
TRBV7-2	CASSPPLAATDTQYF
TRBV4-3	CASSQDAQGFYEQFF
TRBV7-9	CASSLQGTDTQYF
TRBV19	CASSVQGYYGYTF
TRBV28	CASSLGATGGGGYTF
TRBV4-3	CASSQSAGGQYNEQFF
TRBV6-6	CASSYSGTGPYEQYF
TRBV21-1	CASSSRRTSGGPGGYEQYF
TRBV19	CASRQTGGTGELFF
TRBV6-2/TRBV6-3	CASSYSAYEQYF
TRBV4-1	CASRSGLGTEAFF
TRBV7-2	CASSLSWGGHNEQFF
TRBV29-1	CSVEDRGQGMNTEAFF
TRBV27	CASSSPSGGVNEQFF
TRBV18	CASSPRSGGLDGGELFF
TRBV6-2/TRBV6-3	CASSSQLIEAFF
TRBV18	CASSRTERTDTQYF
TRBV10-3	CAISPDRKETQYF
TRBV11-2	CASSLVILAGGLPYEQYF
TRBV19	CASSVGGADTQYF
TRBV7-8	CASSVWDTGGETQYF
TRBV2	CASSVGGQGDTEAFF
TRBV18	CASSETASGNTIYF
TRBV2	CASSEGTSGYNEQFF